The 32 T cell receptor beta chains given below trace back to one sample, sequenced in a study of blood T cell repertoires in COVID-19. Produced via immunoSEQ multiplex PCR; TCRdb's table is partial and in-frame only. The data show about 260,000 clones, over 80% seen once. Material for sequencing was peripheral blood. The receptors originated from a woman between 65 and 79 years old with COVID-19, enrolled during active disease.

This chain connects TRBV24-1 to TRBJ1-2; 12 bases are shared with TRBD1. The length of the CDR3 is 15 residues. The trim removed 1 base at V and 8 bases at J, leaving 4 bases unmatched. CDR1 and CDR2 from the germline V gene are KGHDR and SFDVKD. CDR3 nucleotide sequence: TGTGCCACCAGTGATTTAAGGGGGACAGGGGGCGGCTACACCTTC. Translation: CATSDLRGTGGGYTF.

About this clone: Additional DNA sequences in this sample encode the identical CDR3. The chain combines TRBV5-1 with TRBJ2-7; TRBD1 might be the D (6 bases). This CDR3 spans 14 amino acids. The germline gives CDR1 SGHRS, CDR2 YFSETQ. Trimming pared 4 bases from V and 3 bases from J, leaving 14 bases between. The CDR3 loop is CASSPGTPSYEQYF. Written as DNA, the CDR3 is TGCGCCAGCAGCCCTGGGACACCCAGCTACGAGCAGTACTTC.

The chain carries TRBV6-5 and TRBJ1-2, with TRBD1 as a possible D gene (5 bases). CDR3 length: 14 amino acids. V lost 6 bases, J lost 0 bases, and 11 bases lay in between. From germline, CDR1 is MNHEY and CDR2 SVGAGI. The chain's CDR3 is CASSRDSTNYGYTF. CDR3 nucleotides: TGTGCCAGCAGCCGGGACTCAACTAACTATGGCTACACCTTC.

The CDR3 loop reads CASSFYRVRTTGNTIYF. The CDR3 nucleotides are TGTGCCAGCAGCTTTTACAGGGTTCGGACGACTGGAAACACCATATATTTT. This chain links TRBV7-9 with TRBJ1-3, with D possibly being TRBD1 (6 bases). The length of the CDR3 is 17 residues. CDR1 and CDR2 from the germline V gene are SEHNR and FQNEAQ (reference sequence). With 3 bases removed from V and 2 bases from J, the gap between germline ends came to 17 bases.

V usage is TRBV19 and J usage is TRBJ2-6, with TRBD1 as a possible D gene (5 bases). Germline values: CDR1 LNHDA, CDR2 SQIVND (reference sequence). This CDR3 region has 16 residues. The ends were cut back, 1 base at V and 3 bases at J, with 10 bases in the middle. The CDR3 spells CASSIVQGLGANVLTF. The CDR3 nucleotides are TGTGCCAGTAGTATAGTCCAGGGTCTTGGGGCCAACGTCCTGACTTTC.

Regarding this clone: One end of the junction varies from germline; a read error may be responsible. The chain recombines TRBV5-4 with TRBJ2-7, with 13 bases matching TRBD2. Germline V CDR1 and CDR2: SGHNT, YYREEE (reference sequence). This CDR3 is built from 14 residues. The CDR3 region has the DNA TGTGCCAGCAGCTTGCCCGAACTAGCGGGAGGGAAGATCTTC. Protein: CASSLPELAGGKIF.

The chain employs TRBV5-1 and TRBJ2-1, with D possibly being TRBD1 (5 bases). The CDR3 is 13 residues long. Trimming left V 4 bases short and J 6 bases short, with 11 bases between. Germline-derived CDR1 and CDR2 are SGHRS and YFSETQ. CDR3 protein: CASSKTGLNEQFF. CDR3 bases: TGCGCCAGCAGCAAAACAGGTCTCAATGAGCAGTTCTTC.

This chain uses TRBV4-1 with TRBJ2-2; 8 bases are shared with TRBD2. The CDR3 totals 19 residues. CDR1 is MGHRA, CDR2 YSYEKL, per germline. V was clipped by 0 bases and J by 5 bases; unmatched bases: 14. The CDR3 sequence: CASSQDRGGAAGVTGELFF. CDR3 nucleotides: TGCGCCAGCAGCCAAGATCGGGGGGGGGCGGCGGGAGTTACCGGGGAGCTGTTTTTT.

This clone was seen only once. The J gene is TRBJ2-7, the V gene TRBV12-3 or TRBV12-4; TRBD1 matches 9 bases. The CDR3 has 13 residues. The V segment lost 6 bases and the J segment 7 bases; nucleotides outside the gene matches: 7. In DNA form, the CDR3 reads TGTGCCAGCAGCCCGACAGGGGGGAGGGAGCAGTACTTC. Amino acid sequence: CASSPTGGREQYF.

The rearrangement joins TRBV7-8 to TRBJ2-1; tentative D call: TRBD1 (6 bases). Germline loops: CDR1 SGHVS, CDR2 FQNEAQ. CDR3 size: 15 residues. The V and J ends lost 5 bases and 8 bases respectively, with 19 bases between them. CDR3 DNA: TGTGCCAGCAGCCGCCGACGGAGACAGGACGATGAGCAGTTCTTC. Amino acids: CASSRRRRQDDEQFF.

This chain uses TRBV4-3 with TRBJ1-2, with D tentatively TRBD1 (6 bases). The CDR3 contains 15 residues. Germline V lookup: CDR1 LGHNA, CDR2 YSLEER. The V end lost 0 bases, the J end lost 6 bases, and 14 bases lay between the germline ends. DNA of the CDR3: TGCGCCAGCAGCCAAGATCATAGGGCAGGGGATGGCTACACCTTC. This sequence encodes CASSQDHRAGDGYTF.

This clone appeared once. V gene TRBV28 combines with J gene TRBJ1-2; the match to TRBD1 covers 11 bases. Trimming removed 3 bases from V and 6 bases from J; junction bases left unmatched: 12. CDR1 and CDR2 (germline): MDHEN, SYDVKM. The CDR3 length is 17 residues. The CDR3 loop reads CASSFPPGQGAIDGYTF. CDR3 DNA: TGTGCCAGCAGTTTCCCGCCCGGACAGGGGGCTATCGATGGCTACACCTTC.

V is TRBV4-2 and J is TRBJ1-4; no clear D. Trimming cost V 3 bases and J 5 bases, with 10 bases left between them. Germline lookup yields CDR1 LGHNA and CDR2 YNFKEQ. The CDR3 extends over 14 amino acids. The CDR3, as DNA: TGTGCCAGCAGCCAGCTTCGGGAGAATGAAAAACTGTTTTTT. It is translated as CASSQLRENEKLFF.

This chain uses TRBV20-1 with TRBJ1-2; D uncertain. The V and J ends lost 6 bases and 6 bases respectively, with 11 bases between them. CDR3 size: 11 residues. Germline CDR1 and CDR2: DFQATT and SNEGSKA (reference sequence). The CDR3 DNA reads TGCAGTGCCTTGAGCGGGGATGGCTACACCTTC. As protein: CSALSGDGYTF.

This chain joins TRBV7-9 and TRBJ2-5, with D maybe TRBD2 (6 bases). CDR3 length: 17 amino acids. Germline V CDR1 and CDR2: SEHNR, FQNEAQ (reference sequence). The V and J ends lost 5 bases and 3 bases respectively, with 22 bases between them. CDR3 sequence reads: CASSPWGFRDLKETQYF. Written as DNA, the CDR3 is TGTGCCAGCAGCCCGTGGGGTTTTAGGGACTTAAAAGAGACCCAGTACTTC.

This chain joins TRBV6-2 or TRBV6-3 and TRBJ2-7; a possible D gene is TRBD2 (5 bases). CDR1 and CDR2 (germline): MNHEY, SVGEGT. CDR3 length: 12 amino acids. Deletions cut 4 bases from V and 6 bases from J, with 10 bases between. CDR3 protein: CASSLLAAEQYF. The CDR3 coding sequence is TGTGCCAGCAGTTTGCTAGCAGCCGAGCAGTACTTC.

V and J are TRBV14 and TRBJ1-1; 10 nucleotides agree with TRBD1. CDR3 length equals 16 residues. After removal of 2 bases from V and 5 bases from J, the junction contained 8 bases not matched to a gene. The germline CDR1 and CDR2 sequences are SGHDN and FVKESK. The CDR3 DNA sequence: TGTGCCAGCAGCCAAAAGTTGGGACAGGGGAGAACTGAAGCTTTCTTT. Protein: CASSQKLGQGRTEAFF. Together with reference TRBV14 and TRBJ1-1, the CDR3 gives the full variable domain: EAGVTQFPSHSVIEKGQTVTLRCDPISGHDNLYWYRRVMGKEIKFLLHFVKESKQDESGMPNNRFLAERTGGTYSTLKVQPAELEDSGVYFCASSQKLGQGRTEAFFGQGTRLTVV.

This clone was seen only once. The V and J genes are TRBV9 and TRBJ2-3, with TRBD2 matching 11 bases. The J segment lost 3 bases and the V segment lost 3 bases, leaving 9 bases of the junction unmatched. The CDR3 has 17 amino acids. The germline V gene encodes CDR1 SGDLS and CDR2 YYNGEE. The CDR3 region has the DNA TGTGCCAGCAGCGACAATCTAGCGGGAGGAGGGACAGATACGCAGTATTTT. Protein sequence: CASSDNLAGGGTDTQYF.

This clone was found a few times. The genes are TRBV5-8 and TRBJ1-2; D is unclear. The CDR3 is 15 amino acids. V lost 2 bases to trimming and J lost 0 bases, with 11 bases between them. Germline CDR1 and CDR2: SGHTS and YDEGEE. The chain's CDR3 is CASSLEAKPNYGYTF. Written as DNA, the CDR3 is TGTGCCAGCAGCTTAGAGGCTAAGCCTAACTATGGCTACACCTTC.

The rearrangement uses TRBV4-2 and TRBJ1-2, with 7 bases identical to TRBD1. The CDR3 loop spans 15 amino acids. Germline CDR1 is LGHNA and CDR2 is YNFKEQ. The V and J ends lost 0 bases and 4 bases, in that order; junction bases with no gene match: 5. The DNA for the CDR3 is TGTGCCAGCAGCCAAGATCGGGACAGCCTCTATGGCTACACCTTC. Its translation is CASSQDRDSLYGYTF.

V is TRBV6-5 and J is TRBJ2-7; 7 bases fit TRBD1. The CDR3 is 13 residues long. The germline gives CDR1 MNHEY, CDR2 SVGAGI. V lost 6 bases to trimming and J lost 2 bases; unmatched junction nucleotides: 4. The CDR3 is CASSRDSTYEQYF. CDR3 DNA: TGTGCCAGCAGCCGGGACAGCACCTACGAGCAGTACTTC.

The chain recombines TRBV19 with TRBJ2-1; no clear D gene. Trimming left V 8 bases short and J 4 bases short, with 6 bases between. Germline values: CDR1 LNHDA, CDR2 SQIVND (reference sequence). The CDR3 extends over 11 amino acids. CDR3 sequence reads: CASQQYNEQFF. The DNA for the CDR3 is TGTGCCAGTCAACAGTACAATGAGCAGTTCTTC.

CDR3 nucleotides: TGCGCCACTGGCCAGGGATCCCAAGAGACCCAGTACTTC. It yields the protein CATGQGSQETQYF. The V and J genes are TRBV5-1 and TRBJ2-5; D possibly corresponds to TRBD1 (5 bases). This CDR3 spans 13 amino acids. Germline assignment: CDR1 SGHRS and CDR2 YFSETQ. Trimming shortened V by 9 bases and J by 1 base, and 13 bases separated the two germline ends.

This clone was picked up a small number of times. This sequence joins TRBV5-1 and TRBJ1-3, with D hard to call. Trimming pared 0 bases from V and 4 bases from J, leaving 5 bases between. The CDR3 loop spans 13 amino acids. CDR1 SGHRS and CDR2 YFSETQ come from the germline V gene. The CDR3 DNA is TGCGCCAGCAGCTTGGCTAGGGGAAACACCATATATTTT. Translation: CASSLARGNTIYF.

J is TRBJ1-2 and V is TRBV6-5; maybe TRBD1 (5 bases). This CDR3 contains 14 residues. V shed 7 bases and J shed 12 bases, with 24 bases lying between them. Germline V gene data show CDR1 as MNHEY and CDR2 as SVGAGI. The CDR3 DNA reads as TGTGCCAGCACTCCCGGACAAGGCCACGAAATCAACACCTTC. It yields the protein CASTPGQGHEINTF.

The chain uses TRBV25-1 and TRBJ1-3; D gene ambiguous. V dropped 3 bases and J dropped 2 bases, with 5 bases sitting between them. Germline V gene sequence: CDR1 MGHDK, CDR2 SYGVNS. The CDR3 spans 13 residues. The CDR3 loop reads CASSEQAGNTIYF. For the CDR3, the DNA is TGTGCCAGCAGTGAGCAGGCTGGAAACACCATATATTTT.

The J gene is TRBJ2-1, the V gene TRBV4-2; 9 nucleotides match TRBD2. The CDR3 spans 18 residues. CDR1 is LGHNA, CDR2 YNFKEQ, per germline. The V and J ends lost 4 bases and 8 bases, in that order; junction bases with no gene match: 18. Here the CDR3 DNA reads TGTGCCAGCAGCCCCCGCGGAGTAGCGGGAGATAAGAGGCATGAGCAGTTCTTC. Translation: CASSPRGVAGDKRHEQFF.

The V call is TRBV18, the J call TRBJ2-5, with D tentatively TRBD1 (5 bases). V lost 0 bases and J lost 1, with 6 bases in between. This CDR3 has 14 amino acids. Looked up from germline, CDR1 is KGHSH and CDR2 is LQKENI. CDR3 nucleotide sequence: TGTGCCAGCTCACCACCGGACACCCAAGAGACCCAGTACTTC. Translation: CASSPPDTQETQYF.

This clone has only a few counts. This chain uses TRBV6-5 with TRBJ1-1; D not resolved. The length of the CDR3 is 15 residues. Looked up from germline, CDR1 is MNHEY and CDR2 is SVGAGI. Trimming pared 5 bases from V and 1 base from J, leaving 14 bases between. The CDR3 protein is CASSKTYRANTEAFF. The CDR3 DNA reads TGTGCCAGCAGTAAGACATACCGAGCGAACACTGAAGCTTTCTTT.

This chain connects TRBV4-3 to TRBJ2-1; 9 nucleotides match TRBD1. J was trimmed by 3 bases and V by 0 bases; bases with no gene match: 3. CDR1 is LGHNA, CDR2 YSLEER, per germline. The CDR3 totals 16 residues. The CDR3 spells CASSQEPGQGYNEQFF. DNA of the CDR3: TGCGCCAGCAGCCAAGAGCCGGGACAGGGCTACAATGAGCAGTTCTTC.

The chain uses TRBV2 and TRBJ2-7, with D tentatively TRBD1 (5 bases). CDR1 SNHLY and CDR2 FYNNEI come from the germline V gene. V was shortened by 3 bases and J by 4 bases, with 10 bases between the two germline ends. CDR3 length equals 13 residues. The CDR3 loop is CASSDLTGYEQYF. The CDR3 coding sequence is TGTGCCAGCAGTGATCTAACAGGTTACGAGCAGTACTTC.

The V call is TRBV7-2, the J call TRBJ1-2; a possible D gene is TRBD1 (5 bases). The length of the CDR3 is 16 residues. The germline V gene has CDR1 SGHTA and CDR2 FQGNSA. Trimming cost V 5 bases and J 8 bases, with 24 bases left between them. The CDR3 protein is CASSPQGAVTVKGYTF. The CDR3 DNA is TGTGCCAGCAGCCCCCAAGGGGCTGTTACGGTAAAGGGCTACACCTTC.